The clone carrying this T cell receptor (beta chain) appeared a single time. The assay was immunoSEQ multiplex PCR, and TCRdb's table has in-frame clones only and misses some. Among approximately 46,000 clones listed, roughly 69% were seen once. The record originates from a study of cytotoxic CD8 clonotypes in ibrutinib-treated CLL. V lost 0 bases and J 10 bases, leaving 16 bases between the germline ends. CDR1 and CDR2 (germline): SGHNT, YYREEE (reference sequence). This CDR3 has 14 residues. This chain uses TRBV5-4 with TRBJ1-1; unclear D gene. The TCR comes from a human donor with chronic lymphocytic leukemia. The sample consisted of PBMCs, taken after 12 months of ibrutinib treatment. CDR3 loop: CASSLEDGLIGAFF. For the CDR3, the DNA is TGTGCCAGCAGCTTGGAGGACGGCCTGATAGGAGCTTTCTTT. The full variable domain, its missing parts supplied by reference TRBV5-4 and TRBJ1-1, is ETGVTQSPTHLIKTRGQQVTLRCSSQSGHNTVSWYQQALGQGPQFIFQYYREEENGRGNFPPRFSGLQFPNYSSELNVNALELDDSALYLCASSLEDGLIGAFFGQGTRLTVV.